The source of this TCR beta chain is a study of identical twins. Study-wide results and limits: Where beta out-of-frame sequences were concerned, excess twin sharing was weaker. High-abundance cord blood beta clonotypes had fewer insertions; memory repertoires showed none. Zero-insertion results could be subject to partial confounding by invariant MAIT and iNKT cells.

Only healthy Caucasians were included as donors. Concerning this clonotype: The antigen remains undetermined. In this CDR3 the conserved last residue, phenylalanine or tryptophan, is missing, so a read error is likely.

V was pared by 4 bases and J by 5 bases, with 11 bases between. The germline CDR1 and CDR2 sequences are LGHDT and YNNKEL (reference sequence). The CDR3 contains 13 residues. TCRdb analysed the 5' RACE reads with MiXCR anew, one entry per CDR3 protein. The sample contains 1.5 million to 2 million distinct CDR3 sequences, about 32% of which appear only once. This chain uses TRBV3-1 with TRBJ2-5; possibly TRBD2 for D (6 bases). Sequenced input: cord blood. The receptor's source is a newborn girl in good health. Written as DNA, the CDR3 is TGTGCCAGCAGCCCCCAGACTAGGGAGACCCAGTACTGC. Translating gives CASSPQTRETQYC.